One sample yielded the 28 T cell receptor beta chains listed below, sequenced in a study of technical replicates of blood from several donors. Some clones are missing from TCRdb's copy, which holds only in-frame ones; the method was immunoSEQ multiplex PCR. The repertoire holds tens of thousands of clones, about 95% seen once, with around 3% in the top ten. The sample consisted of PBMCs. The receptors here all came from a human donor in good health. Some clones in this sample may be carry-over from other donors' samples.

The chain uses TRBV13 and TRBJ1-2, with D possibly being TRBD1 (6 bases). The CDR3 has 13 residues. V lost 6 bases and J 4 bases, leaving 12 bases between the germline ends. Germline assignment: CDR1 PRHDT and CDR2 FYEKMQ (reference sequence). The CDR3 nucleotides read TGTGCCAGCAGGCGTGACAGGCTCTATGGCTACACCTTC. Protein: CASRRDRLYGYTF.

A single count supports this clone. The CDR3 nucleotides read TGTGCCAGCAGCGTAGTCCAGACCGGGGAAGCTTTCTTT. Encoded protein: CASSVVQTGEAFF. The J gene is TRBJ1-1, the V gene TRBV9; D remains unclear. The CDR3 is made up of 13 amino acids. CDR1 is SGDLS, CDR2 YYNGEE, per germline. Trimming took off 0 bases at V and 8 bases at J, with 11 bases between the two ends. Drawing the rest from reference TRBV9 and TRBJ1-1, the complete variable domain is DSGVTQTPKHLITATGQRVTLRCSPRSGDLSVYWYQQSLDQGLQFLIQYYNGEERAKGNILERFSAQQFPDLHSELNLSSLELGDSALYFCASSVVQTGEAFFGQGTRLTVV.

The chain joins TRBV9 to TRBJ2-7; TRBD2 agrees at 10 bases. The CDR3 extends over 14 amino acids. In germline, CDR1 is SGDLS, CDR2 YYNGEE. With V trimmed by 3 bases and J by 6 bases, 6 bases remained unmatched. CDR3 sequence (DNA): TGTGCCAGCAGCGACAAGCGGGAGGGCCCCGAGCAGTACTTC. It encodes CASSDKREGPEQYF.

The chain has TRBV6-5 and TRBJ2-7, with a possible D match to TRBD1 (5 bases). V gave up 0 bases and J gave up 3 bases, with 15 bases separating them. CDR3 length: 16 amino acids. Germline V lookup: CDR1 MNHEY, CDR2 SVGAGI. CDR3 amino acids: CASSYSGAGAFYEQYF. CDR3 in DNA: TGTGCCAGCAGTTACTCTGGGGCAGGAGCCTTCTACGAGCAGTACTTC.

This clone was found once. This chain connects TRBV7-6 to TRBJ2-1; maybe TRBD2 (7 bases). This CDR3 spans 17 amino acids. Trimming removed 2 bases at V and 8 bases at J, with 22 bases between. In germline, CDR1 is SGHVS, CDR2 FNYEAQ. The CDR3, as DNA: TGTGCCAGCAGCTTAAAAATCGGGGAGGGGGGGTACGATGAGCAGTTCTTC. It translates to CASSLKIGEGGYDEQFF.

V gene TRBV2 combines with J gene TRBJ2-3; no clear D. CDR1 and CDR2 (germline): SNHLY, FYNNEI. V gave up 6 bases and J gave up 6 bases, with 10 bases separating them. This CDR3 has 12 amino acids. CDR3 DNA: TGTGCCAGCAGGCCTCTGGCCGATACGCAGTATTTT. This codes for CASRPLADTQYF.

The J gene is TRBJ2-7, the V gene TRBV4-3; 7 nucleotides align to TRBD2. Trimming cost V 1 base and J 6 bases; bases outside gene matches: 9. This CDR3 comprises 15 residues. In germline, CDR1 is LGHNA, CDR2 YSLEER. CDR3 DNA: TGCGCCAGCAGCCAAGTTGGCGGGAGTCGTCGCGAGCAGTACTTC. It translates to CASSQVGGSRREQYF.

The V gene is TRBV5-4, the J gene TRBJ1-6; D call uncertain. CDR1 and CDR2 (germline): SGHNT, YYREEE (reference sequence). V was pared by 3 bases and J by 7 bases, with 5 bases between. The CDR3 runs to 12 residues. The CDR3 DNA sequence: TGTGCCAGCAGCTACTGGAATTCACCCCTCCACTTT. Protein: CASSYWNSPLHF.

The CDR3 DNA reads as TGCGCCAGCAGCCAAGCGAATACAGGGTCCTACGAGCAGTACTTC. Translation gives CASSQANTGSYEQYF. The V call is TRBV4-1, the J call TRBJ2-7, with D possibly being TRBD1 (6 bases). Trimming took off 1 base at V and 1 base at J, with 11 bases between the two ends. This CDR3 is built from 15 residues. Germline assignment: CDR1 MGHRA and CDR2 YSYEKL.

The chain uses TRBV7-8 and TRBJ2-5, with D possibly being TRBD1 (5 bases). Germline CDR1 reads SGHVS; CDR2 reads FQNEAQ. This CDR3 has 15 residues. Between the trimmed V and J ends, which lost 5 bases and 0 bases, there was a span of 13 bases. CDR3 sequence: CASSRQRTYQETQYF. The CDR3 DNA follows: TGTGCCAGCAGCCGACAGAGAACCTACCAAGAGACCCAGTACTTC.

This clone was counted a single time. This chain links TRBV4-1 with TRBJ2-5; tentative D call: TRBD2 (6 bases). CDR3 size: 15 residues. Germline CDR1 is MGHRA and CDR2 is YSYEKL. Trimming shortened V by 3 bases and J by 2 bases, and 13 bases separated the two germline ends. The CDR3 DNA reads TGCGCCAGCAGCCAGGGGGGATCATATCAAGAGACCCAGTACTTC. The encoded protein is CASSQGGSYQETQYF.

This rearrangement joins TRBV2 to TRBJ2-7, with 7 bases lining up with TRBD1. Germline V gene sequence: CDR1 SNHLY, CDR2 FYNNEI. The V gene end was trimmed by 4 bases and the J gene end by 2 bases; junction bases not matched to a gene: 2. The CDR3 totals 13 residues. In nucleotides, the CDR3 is TGTGCCAGCAGTGGACAGGGAACCTACGAGCAGTACTTC. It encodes CASSGQGTYEQYF.

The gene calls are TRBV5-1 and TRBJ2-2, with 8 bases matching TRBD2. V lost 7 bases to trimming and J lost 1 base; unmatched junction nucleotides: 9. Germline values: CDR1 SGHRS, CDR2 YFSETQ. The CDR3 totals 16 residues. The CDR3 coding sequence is TGCGCCAGCCTTGCGGGGGGCTCGGGGAACACCGGGGAGCTGTTTTTT. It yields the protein CASLAGGSGNTGELFF.

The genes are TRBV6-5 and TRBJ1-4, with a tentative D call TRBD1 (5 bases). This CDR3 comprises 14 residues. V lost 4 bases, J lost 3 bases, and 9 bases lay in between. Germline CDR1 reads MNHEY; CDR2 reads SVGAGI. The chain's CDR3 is CASSLGLANEKLFF. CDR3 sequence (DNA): TGTGCCAGCAGTTTGGGACTGGCTAATGAAAAACTGTTTTTT.

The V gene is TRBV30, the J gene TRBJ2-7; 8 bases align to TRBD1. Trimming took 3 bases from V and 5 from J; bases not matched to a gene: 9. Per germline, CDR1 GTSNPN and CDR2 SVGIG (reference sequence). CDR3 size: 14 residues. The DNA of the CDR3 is TGTGCCTGGAGGGTCAGGGACAGGAGCCACGAGCAGTACTTC. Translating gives CAWRVRDRSHEQYF.

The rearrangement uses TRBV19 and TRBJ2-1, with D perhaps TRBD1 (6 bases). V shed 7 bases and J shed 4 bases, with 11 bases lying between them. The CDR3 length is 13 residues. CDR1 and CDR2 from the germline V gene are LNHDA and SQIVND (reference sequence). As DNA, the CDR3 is TGTGCCAGTACAGGGGTTTCGTACAATGAGCAGTTCTTC. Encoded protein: CASTGVSYNEQFF. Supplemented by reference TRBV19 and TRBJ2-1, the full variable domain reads DGGITQSPKYLFRKEGQNVTLSCEQNLNHDAMYWYRQDPGQGLRLIYYSQIVNDFQKGDIAEGYSVSREKKESFPLTVTSAQKNPTAFYLCASTGVSYNEQFFGPGTRLTVL.

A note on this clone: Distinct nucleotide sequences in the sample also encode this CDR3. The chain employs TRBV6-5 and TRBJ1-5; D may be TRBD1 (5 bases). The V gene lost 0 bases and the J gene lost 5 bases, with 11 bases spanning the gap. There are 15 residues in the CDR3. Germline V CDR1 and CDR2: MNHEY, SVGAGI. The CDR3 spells CASSYSTGADQPQHF. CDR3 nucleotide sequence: TGTGCCAGCAGTTACTCGACTGGGGCAGATCAGCCCCAGCATTTT.

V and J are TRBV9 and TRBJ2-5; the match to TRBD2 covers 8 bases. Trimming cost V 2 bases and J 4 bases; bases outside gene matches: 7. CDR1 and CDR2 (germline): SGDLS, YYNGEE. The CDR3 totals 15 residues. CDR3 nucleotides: TGTGCCAGCAGCGTGTCTAGCGGGCTATTAGAGACCCAGTACTTC. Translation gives CASSVSSGLLETQYF.

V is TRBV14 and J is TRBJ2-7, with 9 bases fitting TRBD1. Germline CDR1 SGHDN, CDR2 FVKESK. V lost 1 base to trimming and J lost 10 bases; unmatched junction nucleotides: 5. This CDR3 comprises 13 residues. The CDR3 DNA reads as TGTGCCAGCAGCCAAGCGGGGACAGGGAACCAGTACTTC. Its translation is CASSQAGTGNQYF. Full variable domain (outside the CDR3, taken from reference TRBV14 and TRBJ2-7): EAGVTQFPSHSVIEKGQTVTLRCDPISGHDNLYWYRRVMGKEIKFLLHFVKESKQDESGMPNNRFLAERTGGTYSTLKVQPAELEDSGVYFCASSQAGTGNQYFGPGTRLTVT.

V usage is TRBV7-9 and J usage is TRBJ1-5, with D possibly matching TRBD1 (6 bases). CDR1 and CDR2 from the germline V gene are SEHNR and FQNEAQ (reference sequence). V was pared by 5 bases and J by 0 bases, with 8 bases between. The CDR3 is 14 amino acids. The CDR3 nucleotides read TGTGCCAGCAGCCCAGGGGTTAGCAATCAGCCCCAGCATTTT. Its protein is CASSPGVSNQPQHF.

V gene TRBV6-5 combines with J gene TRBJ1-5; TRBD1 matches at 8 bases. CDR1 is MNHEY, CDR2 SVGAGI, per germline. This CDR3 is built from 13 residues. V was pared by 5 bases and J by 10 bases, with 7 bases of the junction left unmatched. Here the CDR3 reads CASSAGQGIPQHF. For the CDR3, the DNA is TGTGCCAGCAGTGCCGGACAGGGAATCCCCCAGCATTTT.

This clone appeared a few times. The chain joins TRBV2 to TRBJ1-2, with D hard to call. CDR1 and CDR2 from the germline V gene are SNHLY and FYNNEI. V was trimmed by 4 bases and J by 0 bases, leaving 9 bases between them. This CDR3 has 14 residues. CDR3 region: CASSGGHPNYGYTF. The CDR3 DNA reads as TGTGCCAGCAGTGGAGGTCACCCTAACTATGGCTACACCTTC.

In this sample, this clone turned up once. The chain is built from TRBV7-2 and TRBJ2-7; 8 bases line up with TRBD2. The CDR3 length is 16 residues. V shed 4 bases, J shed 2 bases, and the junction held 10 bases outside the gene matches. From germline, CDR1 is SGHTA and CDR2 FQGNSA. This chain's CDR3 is CASSSLGGGPPYEQYF. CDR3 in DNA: TGTGCCAGCAGCTCCCTAGGCGGGGGGCCGCCCTACGAGCAGTACTTC. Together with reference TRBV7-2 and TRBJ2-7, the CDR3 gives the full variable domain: GAGVSQSPSNKVTEKGKDVELRCDPISGHTALYWYRQSLGQGLEFLIYFQGNSAPDKSGLPSDRFSAERTGGSVSTLTIQRTQQEDSAVYLCASSSLGGGPPYEQYFGPGTRLTVT.

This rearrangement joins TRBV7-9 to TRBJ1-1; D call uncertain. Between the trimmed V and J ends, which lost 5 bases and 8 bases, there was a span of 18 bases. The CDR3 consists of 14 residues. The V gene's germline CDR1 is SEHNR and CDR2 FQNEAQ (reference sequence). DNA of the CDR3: TGTGCCAGCAGCCCCCGGCCTGAGGGCGTGGAAGCTTTCTTT. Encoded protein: CASSPRPEGVEAFF.

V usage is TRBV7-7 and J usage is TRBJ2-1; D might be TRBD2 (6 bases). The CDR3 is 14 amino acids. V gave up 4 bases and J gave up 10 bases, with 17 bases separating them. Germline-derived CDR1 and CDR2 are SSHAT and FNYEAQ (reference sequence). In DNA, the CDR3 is TGTGCCAGCAGCTCGGACGTTAGCGGCAGGGAGCAGTTCTTC. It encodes CASSSDVSGREQFF. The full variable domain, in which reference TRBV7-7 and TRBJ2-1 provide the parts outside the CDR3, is GAGVSQSPRYKVTKRGQDVTLRCDPISSHATLYWYQQALGQGPEFLTYFNYEAQPDKSGLPSDRFSAERPEGSISTLTIQRTEQRDSAMYRCASSSDVSGREQFFGPGTRLTVL.

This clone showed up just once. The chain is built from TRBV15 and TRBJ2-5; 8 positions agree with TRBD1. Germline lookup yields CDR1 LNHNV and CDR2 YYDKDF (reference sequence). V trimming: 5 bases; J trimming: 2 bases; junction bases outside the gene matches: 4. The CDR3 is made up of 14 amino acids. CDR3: CATSRDRNQETQYF. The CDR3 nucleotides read TGTGCCACCAGCCGGGACAGGAATCAAGAGACCCAGTACTTC.

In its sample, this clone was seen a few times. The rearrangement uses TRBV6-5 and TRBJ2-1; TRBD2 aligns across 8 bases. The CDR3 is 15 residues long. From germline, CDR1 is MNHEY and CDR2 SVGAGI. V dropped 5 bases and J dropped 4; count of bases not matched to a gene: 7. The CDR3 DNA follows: TGTGCCAGCAGTCGAGGAGCGGGGGAGTACAATGAGCAGTTCTTC. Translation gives CASSRGAGEYNEQFF.

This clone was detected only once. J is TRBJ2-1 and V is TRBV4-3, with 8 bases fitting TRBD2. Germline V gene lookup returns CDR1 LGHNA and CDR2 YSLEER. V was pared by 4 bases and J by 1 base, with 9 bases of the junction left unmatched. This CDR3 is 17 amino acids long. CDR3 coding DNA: TGCGCCAGCAGCCTCAGAGTACTAGCGGCATCCTACAATGAGCAGTTCTTC. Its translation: CASSLRVLAASYNEQFF.